This TCR beta chain derives from a study of regulatory T cells in long-lasting Graves disease. The time point is: newly diagnosed GD, antithyroid drugs for less than 3 months. PBMCs were the source of the RNA used for TCR sequencing. This clonotype was detected ten times or more. The V end lost 3 bases, the J end lost 2 bases, and 13 bases lay between the germline ends. The CDR3 loop spans 15 amino acids. TCR beta libraries were built with iRepertoire HTBI primers and Arm-PCR of CDR3 regions. TCRdb redid the calling of the multiplex PCR reads with MiXCR, one entry per CDR3 protein. The table has 450,000 to 700,000 distinct CDR3 sequences, approximately 13% seen once. These data were also filed under a second study, of T cells in Graves' hyperthyroidism and ophthalmopathy. That report notes: TCR CDR3 regions were first amplified by RT-PCR with HTBI primers.

The input for sequencing was peripheral blood mononuclear cells (PBMCs), taken at new diagnosis, from a patient treated with antithyroid drugs. The receptor was isolated from a man aged 30-40 years with Graves disease. V is TRBV12-3 or TRBV12-4 and J is TRBJ2-5; TRBD2 might be the D (6 bases). DNA of the CDR3: TGTGCCAGCAGTTTGCTTGCTAGCGCGCAAGAGACCCAGTACTTC. Residues: CASSLLASAQETQYF.